The subject of this entry is one T cell receptor (beta chain). Its antigen is not known. The sample comes from a study of OX40 agonist ivuxolimab in advanced cancers. The wider study: Partial response was recorded in three patients: one hepatocellular carcinoma and two cutaneous melanoma cases. Broader study findings: Dosing at 0.1 to 3.0 mg/kg was accompanied by clonal expansion of CD4+ and CD8+ blood T cells by week 6.

Sequencing used immunoSEQ multiplex PCR; TCRdb keeps in-frame clones, though not all of them. The table shows around 95,000 clones, with around 90% occurring only once. V trimming: 8 bases; J trimming: 5 bases; junction bases outside the gene matches: 10. CDR1 and CDR2 from the germline V gene are MDHEN and SYDVKM. This CDR3 is 15 amino acids long. This chain uses TRBV28 with TRBJ1-5; 9 nucleotides align to TRBD1. Specimen: CD4+ or CD8+ T cells sorted from blood, collected in a trial of the OX40 agonist ivuxolimab. This sequence was found in an adult with an advanced solid tumor such as melanoma, head and neck, liver or kidney cancer. CDR3 in amino acids: CASWRTGDLDQPQHF. CDR3 coding DNA: TGTGCCAGCTGGCGGACAGGGGATCTTGATCAGCCCCAGCATTTT.